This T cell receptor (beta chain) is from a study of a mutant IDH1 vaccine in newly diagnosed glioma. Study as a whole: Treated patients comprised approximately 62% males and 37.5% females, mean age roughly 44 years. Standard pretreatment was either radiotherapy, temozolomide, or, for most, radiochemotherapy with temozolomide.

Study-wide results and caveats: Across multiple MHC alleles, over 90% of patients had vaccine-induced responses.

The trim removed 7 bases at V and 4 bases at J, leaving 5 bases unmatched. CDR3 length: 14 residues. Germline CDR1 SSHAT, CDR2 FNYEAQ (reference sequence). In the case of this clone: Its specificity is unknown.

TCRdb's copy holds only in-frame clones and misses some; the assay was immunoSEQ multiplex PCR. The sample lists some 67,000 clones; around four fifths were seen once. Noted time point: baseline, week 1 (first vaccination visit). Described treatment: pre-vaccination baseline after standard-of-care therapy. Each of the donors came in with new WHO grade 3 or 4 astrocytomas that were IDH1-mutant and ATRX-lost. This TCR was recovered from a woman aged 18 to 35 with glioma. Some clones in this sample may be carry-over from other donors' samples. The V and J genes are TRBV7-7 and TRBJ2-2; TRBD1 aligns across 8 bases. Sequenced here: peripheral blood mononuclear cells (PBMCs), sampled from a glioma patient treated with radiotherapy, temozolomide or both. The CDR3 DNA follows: TGTGCCAGCACAGGACAGGGTGCCACCGGGGAGCTGTTTTTT. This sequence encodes CASTGQGATGELFF.